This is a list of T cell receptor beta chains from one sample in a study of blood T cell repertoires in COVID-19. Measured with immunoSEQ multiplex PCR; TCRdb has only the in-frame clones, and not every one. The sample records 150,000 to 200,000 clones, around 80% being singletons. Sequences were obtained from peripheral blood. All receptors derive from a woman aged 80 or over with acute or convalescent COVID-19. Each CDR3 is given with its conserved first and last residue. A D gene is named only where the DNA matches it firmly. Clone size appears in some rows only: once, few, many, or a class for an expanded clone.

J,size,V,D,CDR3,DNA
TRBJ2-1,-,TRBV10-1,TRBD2,CASSEWTGTSGYNEQFF,TGCGCCAGCAGTGAGTGGACAGGGACTAGCGGTTACAATGAGCAGTTCTTC
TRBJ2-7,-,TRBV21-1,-,CASSKASDTGTSGSSYEQYF,TGTGCCAGCAGCAAAGCGTCGGACACTGGGACTAGCGGGAGCTCCTACGAGCAGTACTTC
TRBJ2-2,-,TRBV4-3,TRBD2,CASSQEGGLDPGELFF,TGCGCCAGCAGCCAAGAAGGTGGACTAGACCCCGGGGAGCTGTTTTTT
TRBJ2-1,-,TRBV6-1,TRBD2,CASSEAKRGSSYNEQFF,TGTGCCAGCAGTGAAGCGAAGCGGGGGAGTTCCTACAATGAGCAGTTCTTC
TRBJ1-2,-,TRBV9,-,CASSQVSVNYGYTF,TGTGCCAGCTCCCAGGTTAGCGTTAACTATGGCTACACCTTC
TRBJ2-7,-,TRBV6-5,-,CASKATGSTYEQYF,TGTGCCAGCAAAGCGACAGGTTCTACCTACGAGCAGTACTTC
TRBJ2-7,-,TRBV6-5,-,CATKQGYSYEQYF,TGTGCCACCAAGCAGGGTTACTCCTACGAGCAGTACTTC
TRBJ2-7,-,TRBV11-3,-,CASSSTQEYEQYF,TGTGCCAGCAGCTCGACGCAGGAATACGAGCAGTACTTC
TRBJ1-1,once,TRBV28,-,CASSPQGPSNTEAFF,TGTGCCAGCAGCCCCCAGGGGCCGTCGAACACTGAAGCTTTCTTT
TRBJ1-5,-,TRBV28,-,CASSLPQGSGGQPQHF,TGTGCCAGCAGTTTACCCCAGGGGTCAGGAGGTCAGCCCCAGCATTTT
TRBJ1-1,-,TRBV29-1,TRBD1,CSADPGQKMNTEAFF,TGCAGCGCTGACCCGGGACAGAAGATGAACACTGAAGCTTTCTTT
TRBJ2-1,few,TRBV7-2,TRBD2,CASNKAGLVHEQFF,TGTGCCAGCAACAAGGCGGGACTAGTCCATGAGCAGTTCTTC
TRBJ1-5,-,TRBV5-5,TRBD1,CASSLLAGTGNQPQHF,TGTGCCAGCAGCTTGTTGGCAGGGACAGGGAATCAGCCCCAGCATTTT
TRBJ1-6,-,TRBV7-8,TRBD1,CASSFLDRVNSPLHF,TGTGCCAGCAGCTTCCTCGACAGGGTCAATTCACCCCTCCACTTT
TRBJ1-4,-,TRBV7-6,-,CASSLQGTNEKLFF,TGTGCCAGCAGCTTACAGGGGACTAATGAAAAACTGTTTTTT
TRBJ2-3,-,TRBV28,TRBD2,CASSVGLVSDTQYF,TGTGCCAGCAGTGTCGGACTAGTTTCAGATACGCAGTATTTT
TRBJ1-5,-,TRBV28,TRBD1,CASSLGTGKANQPQHF,TGTGCCAGCAGTCTCGGGACAGGGAAAGCCAATCAGCCCCAGCATTTT
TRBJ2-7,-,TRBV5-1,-,CASRLDRRYEQYF,TGCGCCAGCAGACTAGACCGTCGGTACGAGCAGTACTTC
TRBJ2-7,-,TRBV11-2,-,CASSLSRYYEQYF,TGTGCCAGCAGCTTATCTAGATACTACGAGCAGTACTTC
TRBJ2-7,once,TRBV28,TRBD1,CASSMGQGPHEQYF,TGTGCCAGCAGTATGGGACAGGGCCCCCACGAGCAGTACTTC
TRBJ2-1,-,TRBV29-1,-,CSVERLFEQFF,TGCAGCGTTGAGAGGCTTTTTGAGCAGTTCTTC
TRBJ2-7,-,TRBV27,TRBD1,CASSGTGLPYEQYF,TGTGCCAGCAGCGGGACAGGGCTTCCCTACGAGCAGTACTTC
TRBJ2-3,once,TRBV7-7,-,CASSLSPTRAAAQYF,TGTGCTAGCAGCTTATCCCCGACTAGAGCAGCTGCGCAGTATTTT
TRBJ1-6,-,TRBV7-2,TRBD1,CASSLVSTGNNSPLHF,TGTGCCAGCAGCTTAGTGTCGACAGGGAACAATTCACCCCTCCACTTT
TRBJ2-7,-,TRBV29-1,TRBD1,CSVGTGTTYEQYF,TGCAGCGTAGGGACAGGGACAACCTACGAGCAGTACTTC
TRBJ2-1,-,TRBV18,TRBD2,CASSPRDAGGPNEQFF,TGTGCCAGCTCACCACGAGATGCGGGGGGGCCGAATGAGCAGTTCTTC
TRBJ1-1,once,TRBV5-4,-,CASSLTPKENTEAFF,TGTGCCAGCAGCTTGACACCGAAAGAGAACACTGAAGCTTTCTTT
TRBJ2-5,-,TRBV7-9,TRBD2,CASSLGSSGKETQYF,TGTGCCAGCAGCTTAGGGTCTAGCGGGAAAGAGACCCAGTACTTC
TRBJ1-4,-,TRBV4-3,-,CASSQDSSWGANEKLFF,TGCGCCAGCAGCCAGGATTCCTCGTGGGGGGCTAATGAAAAACTGTTTTTT
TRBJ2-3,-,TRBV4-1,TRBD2,CASSQGISTSGNTDTQYF,TGCGCCAGCAGCCAAGGGATTTCGACTAGCGGTAACACAGATACGCAGTATTTT
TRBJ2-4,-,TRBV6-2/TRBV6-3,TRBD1,CASSPTGTGRSKNIQYF,TGTGCCAGCAGCCCAACCGGGACAGGGAGGTCCAAAAACATTCAGTACTTC
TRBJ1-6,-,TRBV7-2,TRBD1,CASSSGTGNSPLHF,TGTGCCAGCAGCTCCGGGACAGGGAATTCACCCCTCCACTTT
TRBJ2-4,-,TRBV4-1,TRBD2,CASSQRAGRRNIQYF,TGCGCCAGCAGCCAACGAGCGGGAAGGAGAAACATTCAGTACTTC
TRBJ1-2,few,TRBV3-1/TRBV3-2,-,CASSPDIPDGYTF,TGTGCCAGCAGCCCGGACATCCCGGATGGCTACACCTTC
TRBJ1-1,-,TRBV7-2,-,CASSPKPGGDTEAFF,TGTGCCAGCAGCCCCAAGCCCGGAGGGGACACTGAAGCTTTCTTT
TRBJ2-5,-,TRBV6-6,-,CASSYSAGMETQYF,TGTGCCAGCAGTTACTCCGCAGGGATGGAGACCCAGTACTTC
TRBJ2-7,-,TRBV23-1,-,CASSQSWHTYEQYF,TGCGCCAGCAGTCAATCGTGGCACACCTACGAGCAGTACTTC
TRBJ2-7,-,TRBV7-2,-,CASSLAISTSYEQYF,TGTGCCAGCAGCTTAGCGATATCCACTTCCTACGAGCAGTACTTC
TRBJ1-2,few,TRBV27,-,CATRRPESHYGYTF,TGTGCCACCCGCCGCCCAGAGAGCCACTACGGCTACACCTTC
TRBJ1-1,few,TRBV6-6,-,CASSYSRESTEAFF,TGTGCCAGCAGTTACTCGCGGGAAAGCACTGAAGCTTTCTTT
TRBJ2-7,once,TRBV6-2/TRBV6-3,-,CASSYLLTGASYEQYF,TGTGCCAGCAGTTACCTACTGACAGGAGCGTCCTACGAGCAGTACTTC
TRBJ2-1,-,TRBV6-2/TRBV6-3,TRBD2,CASSYGGGNYNEQFF,TGTGCCAGCAGTTACGGCGGGGGGAATTACAATGAGCAGTTCTTC
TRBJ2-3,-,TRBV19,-,CASSTGLAASTDTQYF,TGTGCCAGTAGTACCGGGTTAGCAGCAAGCACAGATACGCAGTATTTT
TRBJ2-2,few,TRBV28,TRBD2,CASSLFTGTRGTGELFF,TGTGCCAGCAGTTTATTCACCGGGACTAGGGGCACCGGGGAGCTGTTTTTT
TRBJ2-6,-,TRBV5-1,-,CASSLGPAGANVLTF,TGCGCCAGCAGCTTGGGTCCAGCTGGGGCCAACGTCCTGACTTTC
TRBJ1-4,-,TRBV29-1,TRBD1,CSVEDPYKTGENEKLFF,TGCAGCGTTGAAGACCCGTACAAGACAGGGGAAAATGAAAAACTGTTTTTT
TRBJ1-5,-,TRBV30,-,CAWSVPMGQLLNQPQHF,TGTGCCTGGAGTGTCCCAATGGGGCAGCTCCTTAATCAGCCCCAGCATTTT
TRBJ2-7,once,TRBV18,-,CASSQETGPPYEQYF,TGTGCCAGCTCCCAAGAGACAGGTCCACCCTACGAGCAGTACTTC
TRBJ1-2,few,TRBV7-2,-,CASSSLGGGGYGYTF,TGTGCCAGCAGCTCTTTGGGGGGAGGGGGCTATGGCTACACCTTC
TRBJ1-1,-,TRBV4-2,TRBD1,CASSQGTGGKWAEAFF,TGTGCCAGCAGCCAAGGGACAGGGGGCAAGTGGGCTGAAGCTTTCTTT